This record covers a single T cell receptor beta chain. Its specificity is not known. The sample is drawn from a study of T cell repertoires in cytomegalovirus infection. TCRdb processed the reads anew with MiXCR; each CDR3 protein has one entry. The sample includes hundreds of thousands of distinct CDR3 sequences, around 31% seen only once; the top ten take 18%. Germline assignment: CDR1 MNHNY and CDR2 SVGAGI (reference sequence). V lost 5 bases and J 1 base, leaving 8 bases between the germline ends. The CDR3 loop spans 13 amino acids. This chain connects TRBV6-6 to TRBJ1-1, with D uncertain. Sample: cultured PBMCs, taken from culture after CMV antigen stimulation. This clonotype was obtained from a human donor in good health (CMV status not recorded). Some clones in this sample may be carry-over from other donors' samples. The CDR3: CASSPPPNTEAFF. The CDR3 coding sequence is TGTGCCAGCAGTCCCCCACCGAACACTGAAGCTTTCTTT.